This T cell receptor (beta chain) was sequenced during a study of shared clonotypes between healthy human individuals. Across the whole study: Every donor yielded three CD4 naive, three CD4 memory, two CD8 naive and one CD8 memory plate.

Sorted subsets were amplified in replicate PCRs using approximately 0.2 ug DNA, around 30,000 T cell genomes. The protocol was immunoSEQ multiplex PCR, while the TCRdb copy is restricted to in-frame clones and leaves out a portion. The repertoire holds hundreds of thousands of clones, with roughly 91% as singletons. The V end was cut by 4 bases, the J end by 6 bases, with 12 bases between. The CDR3 sequence is 13 residues long. CDR1 is LNHDA, CDR2 SQIVND, per germline (reference sequence). Healthy and HIV-negative, the adult donors had no recent acute infections or vaccinations. Pooled CD45RO+ cells and CCR7-negative CD45RA+ TemRA cells made up CD8 memory.

Source material: memory CD8+ T cells sorted from blood. The sample's subset: CD45RO+ cells pooled with CCR7-negative TemRA cells. This receptor was identified in a young man in good health. The gene calls are TRBV19 and TRBJ1-1; a possible D gene is TRBD1 (6 bases). CDR3 in DNA: TGTGCCAGTAGTACCCTGGGGGGCGCTGAAGCTTTCTTT. Translating gives CASSTLGGAEAFF.